A single sample gave rise to the 15 T cell receptor beta chains below, sequenced in a study of T cells expressing NK-cell markers (dated by TCRdb to the early 2020s). The library was generated by 5' RACE. This sample was sequenced with an Illumina HiSeq 2000. TCRdb reprocessed the reads, so every CDR3 protein sequence counts as one entry and DNA is not shown. This specimen's table enumerates 550,000 or so distinct CDR3 sequences. The biggest ten clones account for under 4.5% of the sample. The source material was blood T cells: a sorted CD56 or NKG2C T cell subset, CD4+ or CD8+ T cells, or bulk PBMC T cells (not recorded which). Source of these receptors: a young man in good health. Donor details come from another sample of the same person, matched by shared clones.

The V and J genes are TRBV6-2 or TRBV6-3 and TRBJ1-2. This CDR3 is 13 amino acids long. Germline values: CDR1 MNHEY, CDR2 SVGEGT. Here the CDR3 reads CASSNRVAEGYTF.

The CDR3 sequence: CSAQTGERNTGELFF. The chain employs TRBV29-1 and TRBJ2-2; TCRdb selects TRBD1, and the lack of DNA leaves this call unchecked. The CDR3 consists of 15 residues. The V gene's germline CDR1 is SQVTM and CDR2 ANQGSEA.

The chain has TRBV12-3 or TRBV12-4 and TRBJ2-7; TCRdb indicates TRBD2, and absent DNA this call remains unverified. There are 14 residues in the CDR3. The CDR3 region is CASSLLEGSYEQYF.

J is TRBJ1-2 and V is TRBV5-1; TCRdb returns TRBD1, unconfirmable since there is no DNA. Germline CDR1 is SGHRS and CDR2 is YFSETQ. CDR3 size: 14 residues. The CDR3 sequence: CASSLFGGNYGYTF.

The rearrangement uses TRBV7-8 and TRBJ2-7; TCRdb proposes TRBD2, but this gene call is untestable without DNA. CDR3 length: 13 amino acids. Per the germline V gene, CDR1 is SGHVS and CDR2 is FQNEAQ. CDR3 sequence reads: CASEAVLTYEQYF. The whole variable domain, filled in from reference TRBV7-8 and TRBJ2-7, reads GAGVSQSPRYKVAKRGQDVALRCDPISGHVSLFWYQQALGQGPEFLTYFQNEAQLDKSGLPSDRFFAERPEGSVSTLKIQRTQQEDSAVYLCASEAVLTYEQYFGPGTRLTVT.

This sequence joins TRBV27 and TRBJ2-2; checking the TCRdb D call of TRBD1 is not possible without DNA. The CDR3 spans 16 residues. CDR1 and CDR2 (germline): MNHEY, SMNVEV (reference sequence). CDR3 sequence: CASSLWGQVNTGELFF.

This chain connects TRBV20-1 to TRBJ2-5; TCRdb selects TRBD2, and the lack of DNA leaves this call unchecked. Per germline, CDR1 DFQATT and CDR2 SNEGSKA (reference sequence). This CDR3 is 13 amino acids long. CDR3 region: CSATRTIQETQYF.

V and J are TRBV7-3 and TRBJ2-3; there is no DNA to check the TCRdb D call of TRBD1. Germline lookup yields CDR1 SGHTA and CDR2 FQGTGA. There are 16 residues in the CDR3. The CDR3 sequence is CASSPGTGKGADTQYF. The full variable domain, with the rest looked up from reference TRBV7-3 and TRBJ2-3, is GAGVSQTPSNKVTEKGKYVELRCDPISGHTALYWYRQSLGQGPEFLIYFQGTGAADDSGLPNDRFFAVRPEGSVSTLKIQRTERGDSAVYLCASSPGTGKGADTQYFGPGTRLTVL.

The chain couples TRBV12-3 or TRBV12-4 to TRBJ2-1. The CDR3 totals 16 residues. The CDR3 sequence is CASSFRKAALYNEQFF.

The gene calls are TRBV11-3 and TRBJ2-1; TCRdb names TRBD1, which stays unverified in the absence of DNA. This CDR3 spans 14 amino acids. Germline V gene sequence: CDR1 SGHNT, CDR2 YENEEA. The CDR3 spells CASSFARGNNEQFF.

The V and J genes are TRBV12-3 or TRBV12-4 and TRBJ2-3; TCRdb outputs TRBD1, but without DNA this stays unchecked. This CDR3 has 13 amino acids. CDR3 sequence reads: CASTGGTTDTQYF.

Here the CDR3 reads CASSPDRDYGYTF. V usage is TRBV7-2 and J usage is TRBJ1-2; the D gene TCRdb calls, TRBD1, cannot be checked with no DNA. This CDR3 is built from 13 residues. The germline gives CDR1 SGHTA, CDR2 FQGNSA.

The chain joins TRBV12-3 or TRBV12-4 to TRBJ1-5. CDR3 size: 12 residues. The CDR3: CATRRSNQPQHF.

The gene calls are TRBV3-1 and TRBJ2-1; the TCRdb call, TRBD2, lacks DNA for checking. Germline V CDR1 and CDR2: LGHDT, YNNKEL (reference sequence). This CDR3 has 16 amino acids. CDR3 loop: CASSLGLAVSYNEQFF.

V and J are TRBV5-1 and TRBJ2-1; TCRdb's D call of TRBD2 is untestable without DNA. The length of the CDR3 is 19 residues. CDR1 is SGHRS and CDR2 is YFSETQ in the germline V gene. The CDR3 protein is CASSSPTLRLAGGNNEQFF.